The 31 T cell receptor beta chains listed next were all sequenced from one sample in a study of beta chain features in type 1 diabetes. The authors reverse transcribed all of the isolated RNA, so sequencing captured expressed TCRB transcripts. Some clones are missing from TCRdb's copy, which holds only in-frame ones; the method was immunoSEQ multiplex PCR. The table has roughly 370,000 clones, about 15% seen once. Material for sequencing was naive CD4+ T cells from blood. These receptors came from a man aged 25-40 years in good health.

The sample holds a few counts of this clone. This sequence joins TRBV19 and TRBJ2-5; unclear D gene. The germline V gene encodes CDR1 LNHDA and CDR2 SQIVND (reference sequence). The CDR3 loop spans 13 amino acids. The ends were cut back, 5 bases at V and 8 bases at J, with 15 bases in the middle. The CDR3 loop is CASSVTPQGTQYF. DNA of the CDR3: TGTGCCAGTAGTGTCACTCCCCAAGGTACCCAGTACTTC.

V gene TRBV25-1 combines with J gene TRBJ1-6; TRBD1 matches at 7 bases. The CDR3 has 15 residues. The trim removed 3 bases at V and 9 bases at J, leaving 8 bases unmatched. Germline assignment: CDR1 MGHDK and CDR2 SYGVNS. The CDR3 is CASSDRQGRSSPLHF. Written as DNA, the CDR3 is TGTGCCAGCAGTGATAGACAGGGAAGAAGTTCACCCCTCCACTTT.

The rearrangement links TRBV9 to TRBJ2-3, with D possibly TRBD2 on 6 matching bases. Germline CDR1 and CDR2: SGDLS and YYNGEE. V dropped 1 base and J dropped 13 bases, with 16 bases sitting between them. The CDR3 runs to 13 residues. The CDR3: CASSVRPTGVEYF. In DNA form, the CDR3 reads TGTGCCAGCAGCGTACGCCCCACGGGAGTCGAGTATTTT.

The chain has TRBV9 and TRBJ2-3, with 11 bases lining up with TRBD2. The J segment lost 0 bases and the V segment lost 4 bases, leaving 4 bases of the junction unmatched. Germline V lookup: CDR1 SGDLS, CDR2 YYNGEE. The CDR3 extends over 16 amino acids. For the CDR3, the DNA is TGTGCCAGCAGCCCGAGGACTAGCGGGAGCACAGATACGCAGTATTTT. Amino acid sequence: CASSPRTSGSTDTQYF.

This clone came up a few times. This chain joins TRBV30 and TRBJ1-2, with D perhaps matching TRBD1 (6 bases). CDR1 and CDR2 (germline): GTSNPN, SVGIG (reference sequence). The CDR3 is made up of 14 amino acids. The V end lost 5 bases, the J end lost 2 bases, and 15 bases lay between the germline ends. The chain's CDR3 is CAWGQQGVNYGYTF. The CDR3 DNA follows: TGTGCCTGGGGCCAACAGGGCGTCAACTATGGCTACACCTTC.

The count of this clone is one. This chain joins TRBV9 and TRBJ2-5; 8 bases match TRBD2. Looked up from germline, CDR1 is SGDLS and CDR2 is YYNGEE. V lost 1 base to trimming and J lost 1 base; unmatched junction nucleotides: 6. This CDR3 contains 16 residues. The CDR3 DNA reads TGTGCCAGCAGCGTAACCCCCACTAGCGGCCAAGAGACCCAGTACTTC. Translated: CASSVTPTSGQETQYF.

This clone showed up many times. This sequence joins TRBV30 and TRBJ1-2; 8 bases align to TRBD1. Germline CDR1 GTSNPN, CDR2 SVGIG (reference sequence). The CDR3 length is 14 residues. With 1 base clipped from V and 4 bases from J, the junction kept 5 bases outside the gene matches. CDR3 protein: CAWSDDRGIYGYTF. In DNA form, the CDR3 reads TGTGCCTGGAGTGACGACAGGGGCATCTATGGCTACACCTTC. The variable domain in full, with the rest retrieved from reference TRBV30 and TRBJ1-2, is SQTIHQWPATLVQPVGSPLSLECTVEGTSNPNLYWYRQAAGRGLQLLFYSVGIGQISSEVPQNLSASRPQDRQFILSSKKLLLSDSGFYLCAWSDDRGIYGYTFGSGTRLTVV.

The chain is built from TRBV10-3 and TRBJ1-2; D remains unclear. V was trimmed by 0 bases and J by 1 base, leaving 12 bases between them. CDR1 ENHRY and CDR2 SYGVKD come from the germline V gene. The CDR3 length is 16 residues. This CDR3 is CAISESWQLFNYGYTF. The CDR3 nucleotides read TGTGCCATCAGTGAGTCCTGGCAGCTTTTTAACTATGGCTACACCTTC.

This clone came up a few times. The V and J genes are TRBV9 and TRBJ2-3; 10 bases match TRBD2. CDR1 and CDR2 (germline): SGDLS, YYNGEE. CDR3 length: 16 residues. J lost 2 bases, V lost 2 bases, and 5 bases had no gene match. CDR3 loop: CASSVHGLADTDTQYF. The CDR3 region has the DNA TGTGCCAGCAGCGTCCACGGACTAGCGGACACAGATACGCAGTATTTT.

This clone was observed a handful of times. The chain links TRBV27 to TRBJ2-7, with D tentatively TRBD2 (5 bases). The V gene's germline CDR1 is MNHEY and CDR2 SMNVEV (reference sequence). The V end was cut by 5 bases, the J end by 0 bases, with 8 bases between. The CDR3 is 13 residues long. The CDR3 protein is CASSPGSSYEQYV. CDR3 bases: TGTGCCAGCAGTCCGGGATCCTCCTACGAGCAGTACGTC.

This chain connects TRBV11-2 to TRBJ2-7; 8 bases are shared with TRBD1. CDR1 and CDR2 from the germline V gene are SGHAT and FQNNGV. CDR3 length equals 15 residues. Losses at the gene ends were 5 bases for V and 5 bases for J; bases not matched to a gene: 11. The DNA of the CDR3 is TGTGCCAGCAGCCCATCCGAGGCAGGGGGCCACGAGCAGTACGTC. Amino acid sequence: CASSPSEAGGHEQYV.

Only a few counts were recorded for this clone. Likely a read error: the CDR3 ends without its conserved phenylalanine or tryptophan. No DNA is shown, since the ends of the CDR3 on it are uncertain; the CDR3 is the one TCRdb lists. The chain uses TRBV7-9 and TRBJ2-3; TRBD2 reflects the table's D call only, with no check against the DNA. Germline values: CDR1 SEHNR, CDR2 FQNEAQ (reference sequence). The CDR3 length equals 14 residues, ends included. CDR3 region: CASSGRNGLAVVVY.

This clone has a handful of counts. The V gene is TRBV7-6, the J gene TRBJ2-5, with D possibly matching TRBD1 (6 bases). With 5 bases removed from V and 2 bases from J, the gap between germline ends came to 18 bases. Germline values: CDR1 SGHVS, CDR2 FNYEAQ. The CDR3 runs 16 residues. The CDR3 DNA reads TGTGCCAGCAGCAAAGGCAGGGGCTCCGGGCAAGAGACCCAGTACTTC. Protein product: CASSKGRGSGQETQYF.

This clone was counted between two and nine times. One junction end does not reproduce the germline sequence, and a read error may be involved. V is TRBV29-1 and J is TRBJ2-5; D is tentatively TRBD1 or TRBD2 (5 bases each). Germline V gene data show CDR1 as SQVTM and CDR2 as ANQGSEA. The CDR3 spans 14 residues. CDR3 in amino acids: CSGEDLRGAETQYF. CDR3 nucleotide sequence: TGCAGCGGTGAAGATCTAAGAGGGGCGGAGACCCAGTACTTC. The full variable domain, with the rest looked up from reference TRBV29-1 and TRBJ2-5, is SAVISQKPSRDICQRGTSLTIQCQVDSQVTMMFWYRQQPGQSLTLIATANQGSEATYESGFVIDKFPISRPNLTFSTLTVSNMSPEDSSIYLCSGEDLRGAETQYFGPGTRLLVL.

This clone turned up a few times. The genes are TRBV6-1 and TRBJ2-7; D might be TRBD1 (6 bases). The CDR3 totals 14 residues. Per the germline V gene, CDR1 is MNHNS and CDR2 is SASEGT. The V end was cut by 4 bases, the J end by 0 bases, with 10 bases between. The CDR3 spells CASSAGQSSYEQYV. Here the CDR3 DNA reads TGTGCCAGCAGTGCCGGACAGAGCTCCTACGAGCAGTACGTC.

The rearrangement joins TRBV6-5 to TRBJ1-5, with no clear D. The germline CDR1 and CDR2 sequences are MNHEY and SVGAGI. The length of the CDR3 is 13 residues. Between the trimmed V and J ends, which lost 6 bases and 6 bases, there was a span of 12 bases. CDR3 sequence reads: CASSRPGGQPQHF. CDR3 in DNA: TGTGCCAGCAGCCGACCAGGCGGTCAGCCCCAGCATTTT.

In this sample, this clone turned up once. The chain has TRBV7-2 and TRBJ2-5; a weak D match, TRBD2 (5 bases). Germline V gene data show CDR1 as SGHTA and CDR2 as FQGNSA. The V end was cut by 2 bases, the J end by 5 bases, with 9 bases between. CDR3 length equals 13 residues. This chain's CDR3 is CASSLSSFETQYF. The CDR3 coding sequence is TGTGCCAGCAGCTTATCTAGCTTCGAGACCCAGTACTTC.

This clone has only a few counts. The gene calls are TRBV13 and TRBJ1-1, with TRBD1 as a possible D gene (5 bases). This CDR3 spans 13 amino acids. V was trimmed by 5 bases and J by 6 bases, leaving 13 bases between them. CDR1 is PRHDT and CDR2 is FYEKMQ in the germline V gene (reference sequence). CDR3 region: CASSRGAASEAFF. Here the CDR3 DNA reads TGTGCCAGCAGCCGAGGGGCGGCATCTGAAGCTTTCTTT.

In the case of this clone: A junction boundary mismatches the germline segment, possibly from a read error. V is TRBV2 and J is TRBJ2-3, with TRBD2 as a possible D gene (6 bases). Germline V gives CDR1 SNHLY, CDR2 FYNNEI. The CDR3 length is 10 residues. This CDR3 reads CASSIGEENF. DNA for the CDR3: TGTGCCAGCAGTATTGGGGAGGAGAATTTT.

This clone came up a few times. The rearrangement uses TRBV15 and TRBJ1-1; 7 positions agree with TRBD1. The V gene end was trimmed by 7 bases and the J gene end by 4 bases; junction bases not matched to a gene: 9. CDR3 size: 14 residues. Germline CDR1 LNHNV, CDR2 YYDKDF (reference sequence). CDR3 DNA: TGTGCCACCAACAACAGGGGAGGAGGCACTGAAGCTTTCTTT. Translated: CATNNRGGGTEAFF.

Only a few counts were recorded for this clone. The chain recombines TRBV4-3 with TRBJ2-5; TRBD1 aligns across 10 bases. Germline CDR1 and CDR2: LGHNA and YSLEER. Trimming took 4 bases from V and 4 from J; bases not matched to a gene: 18. There are 19 residues in the CDR3. The CDR3 bases are TGCGCCAGCAGCCCCCTTGCGACAGGGGGCGTATTAGGAGCAGAGACCCAGTACTTC. It specifies CASSPLATGGVLGAETQYF.

This rearrangement joins TRBV6-5 to TRBJ2-1; 7 nucleotides agree with TRBD1. The CDR3 sequence is 15 residues long. Per germline, CDR1 MNHEY and CDR2 SVGAGI. J was trimmed by 1 base and V by 2 bases; bases with no gene match: 2. The CDR3 spells CASSYETGSYNEQFF. CDR3 in DNA: TGTGCCAGCAGTTACGAGACAGGGTCCTACAATGAGCAGTTCTTC.

The genes are TRBV9 and TRBJ1-6; weak D call: TRBD1 (5 bases). The V end lost 5 bases, the J end lost 7 bases, and 13 bases lay between the germline ends. The CDR3 has 14 amino acids. In germline, CDR1 is SGDLS, CDR2 YYNGEE. CDR3 sequence reads: CASRRDPGNSPLHF. The CDR3 DNA sequence: TGTGCCAGCAGGCGGGACCCCGGGAATTCACCCCTCCACTTT. The full variable domain, in which reference TRBV9 and TRBJ1-6 provide the parts outside the CDR3, is DSGVTQTPKHLITATGQRVTLRCSPRSGDLSVYWYQQSLDQGLQFLIQYYNGEERAKGNILERFSAQQFPDLHSELNLSSLELGDSALYFCASRRDPGNSPLHFGNGTRLTVT.

This clone was picked up a small number of times. The rearrangement links TRBV6-5 to TRBJ1-2; D possibly corresponds to TRBD1 (5 bases). Per germline, CDR1 MNHEY and CDR2 SVGAGI. This CDR3 contains 12 residues. V was trimmed by 5 bases and J by 10 bases, leaving 14 bases between them. The CDR3 reads CASSQPGPYYTF. The CDR3 DNA reads as TGTGCCAGCAGTCAACCGGGACCTTACTACACCTTC.

This clone was counted a few times. V and J are TRBV15 and TRBJ1-2; 7 bases agree with TRBD1. V gave up 3 bases and J gave up 5 bases; unmatched junction bases: 3. The V gene's germline CDR1 is LNHNV and CDR2 YYDKDF (reference sequence). This CDR3 contains 13 residues. The CDR3, as DNA: TGTGCCACCAGCAGGGACAGGCAGTATGGCTACACCTTC. This sequence encodes CATSRDRQYGYTF.

This clone showed up just a few times. The CDR3 DNA reads as TGTGCCAGCAGTACCACCGGGACAATCAATGAGCAGTTCTTC. This encodes CASSTTGTINEQFF. This chain connects TRBV2 to TRBJ2-1; possibly TRBD1 for D (6 bases). The CDR3 runs to 14 residues. Germline CDR1 and CDR2: SNHLY and FYNNEI. The V end was cut by 5 bases, the J end by 6 bases, with 14 bases between. Combining the CDR3 with reference TRBV2 and TRBJ2-1 gives the whole variable domain EPEVTQTPSHQVTQMGQEVILRCVPISNHLYFYWYRQILGQKVEFLVSFYNNEISEKSEIFDDQFSVERPDGSNFTLKIRSTKLEDSAMYFCASSTTGTINEQFFGPGTRLTVL.

This chain joins TRBV6-5 and TRBJ2-7; TRBD2 matches 10 bases. The V and J ends lost 3 bases and 2 bases, in that order; junction bases with no gene match: 4. The CDR3 length is 15 residues. Germline V gene lookup returns CDR1 MNHEY and CDR2 SVGAGI. CDR3 protein: CASSYPSGSPYEQYV. Written as DNA, the CDR3 is TGTGCCAGCAGTTATCCTAGCGGGAGCCCCTACGAGCAGTACGTC.

This clone was seen more than once but under ten times. This rearrangement joins TRBV6-5 to TRBJ2-4; 8 positions match TRBD1. This CDR3 spans 15 amino acids. J lost 2 bases, V lost 6 bases, and 6 bases had no gene match. Germline V gives CDR1 MNHEY, CDR2 SVGAGI. The CDR3 sequence is CASSRTGGTKNIQYF. The CDR3 DNA sequence: TGTGCCAGCAGCCGTACAGGGGGGACCAAAAACATTCAGTACTTC.

This clone was observed a few times. One junction end disagrees with the germline gene, perhaps due to a read error. This sample includes further DNA sequences coding for the same CDR3. The J gene is TRBJ2-1, the V gene TRBV7-9; TRBD1 aligns across 8 bases. The germline V gene encodes CDR1 SEHNR and CDR2 FQNEAQ (reference sequence). CDR3 length: 15 residues. CDR3 region: CASSGDRSSYNEQFF. The CDR3 DNA sequence: TGTGCCAGCAGCGGGGACAGGAGCTCCTATAATGAGCAGTTCTTC.

CDR3 in amino acids: CASSDRRRGSQETQYF. CDR3 DNA sequence: TGTGCCAGCAGTGACCGACGTCGGGGGTCCCAAGAGACCCAGTACTTC. The chain employs TRBV25-1 and TRBJ2-5; D might be TRBD2 (6 bases). The CDR3 has 16 residues. Germline V gene data show CDR1 as MGHDK and CDR2 as SYGVNS. V was clipped by 3 bases and J by 1 base, with 15 bases between them.

This clone showed up many times. V usage is TRBV15 and J usage is TRBJ2-4; possibly TRBD1 for D (6 bases). The germline V and J ends were trimmed by 3 bases and 1 base, with 7 bases remaining between them. The CDR3 spans 14 residues. Germline loops: CDR1 LNHNV, CDR2 YYDKDF (reference sequence). CDR3 sequence (DNA): TGTGCCACCAGCAGTGACAGGGCCAAAAACATTCAGTACTTC. Translating gives CATSSDRAKNIQYF. The complete variable domain, with remaining parts taken from reference TRBV15 and TRBJ2-4, reads DAMVIQNPRYQVTQFGKPVTLSCSQTLNHNVMYWYQQKSSQAPKLLFHYYDKDFNNEADTPDNFQSRRPNTSFCFLDIRSPGLGDTAMYLCATSSDRAKNIQYFGAGTRLSVL.